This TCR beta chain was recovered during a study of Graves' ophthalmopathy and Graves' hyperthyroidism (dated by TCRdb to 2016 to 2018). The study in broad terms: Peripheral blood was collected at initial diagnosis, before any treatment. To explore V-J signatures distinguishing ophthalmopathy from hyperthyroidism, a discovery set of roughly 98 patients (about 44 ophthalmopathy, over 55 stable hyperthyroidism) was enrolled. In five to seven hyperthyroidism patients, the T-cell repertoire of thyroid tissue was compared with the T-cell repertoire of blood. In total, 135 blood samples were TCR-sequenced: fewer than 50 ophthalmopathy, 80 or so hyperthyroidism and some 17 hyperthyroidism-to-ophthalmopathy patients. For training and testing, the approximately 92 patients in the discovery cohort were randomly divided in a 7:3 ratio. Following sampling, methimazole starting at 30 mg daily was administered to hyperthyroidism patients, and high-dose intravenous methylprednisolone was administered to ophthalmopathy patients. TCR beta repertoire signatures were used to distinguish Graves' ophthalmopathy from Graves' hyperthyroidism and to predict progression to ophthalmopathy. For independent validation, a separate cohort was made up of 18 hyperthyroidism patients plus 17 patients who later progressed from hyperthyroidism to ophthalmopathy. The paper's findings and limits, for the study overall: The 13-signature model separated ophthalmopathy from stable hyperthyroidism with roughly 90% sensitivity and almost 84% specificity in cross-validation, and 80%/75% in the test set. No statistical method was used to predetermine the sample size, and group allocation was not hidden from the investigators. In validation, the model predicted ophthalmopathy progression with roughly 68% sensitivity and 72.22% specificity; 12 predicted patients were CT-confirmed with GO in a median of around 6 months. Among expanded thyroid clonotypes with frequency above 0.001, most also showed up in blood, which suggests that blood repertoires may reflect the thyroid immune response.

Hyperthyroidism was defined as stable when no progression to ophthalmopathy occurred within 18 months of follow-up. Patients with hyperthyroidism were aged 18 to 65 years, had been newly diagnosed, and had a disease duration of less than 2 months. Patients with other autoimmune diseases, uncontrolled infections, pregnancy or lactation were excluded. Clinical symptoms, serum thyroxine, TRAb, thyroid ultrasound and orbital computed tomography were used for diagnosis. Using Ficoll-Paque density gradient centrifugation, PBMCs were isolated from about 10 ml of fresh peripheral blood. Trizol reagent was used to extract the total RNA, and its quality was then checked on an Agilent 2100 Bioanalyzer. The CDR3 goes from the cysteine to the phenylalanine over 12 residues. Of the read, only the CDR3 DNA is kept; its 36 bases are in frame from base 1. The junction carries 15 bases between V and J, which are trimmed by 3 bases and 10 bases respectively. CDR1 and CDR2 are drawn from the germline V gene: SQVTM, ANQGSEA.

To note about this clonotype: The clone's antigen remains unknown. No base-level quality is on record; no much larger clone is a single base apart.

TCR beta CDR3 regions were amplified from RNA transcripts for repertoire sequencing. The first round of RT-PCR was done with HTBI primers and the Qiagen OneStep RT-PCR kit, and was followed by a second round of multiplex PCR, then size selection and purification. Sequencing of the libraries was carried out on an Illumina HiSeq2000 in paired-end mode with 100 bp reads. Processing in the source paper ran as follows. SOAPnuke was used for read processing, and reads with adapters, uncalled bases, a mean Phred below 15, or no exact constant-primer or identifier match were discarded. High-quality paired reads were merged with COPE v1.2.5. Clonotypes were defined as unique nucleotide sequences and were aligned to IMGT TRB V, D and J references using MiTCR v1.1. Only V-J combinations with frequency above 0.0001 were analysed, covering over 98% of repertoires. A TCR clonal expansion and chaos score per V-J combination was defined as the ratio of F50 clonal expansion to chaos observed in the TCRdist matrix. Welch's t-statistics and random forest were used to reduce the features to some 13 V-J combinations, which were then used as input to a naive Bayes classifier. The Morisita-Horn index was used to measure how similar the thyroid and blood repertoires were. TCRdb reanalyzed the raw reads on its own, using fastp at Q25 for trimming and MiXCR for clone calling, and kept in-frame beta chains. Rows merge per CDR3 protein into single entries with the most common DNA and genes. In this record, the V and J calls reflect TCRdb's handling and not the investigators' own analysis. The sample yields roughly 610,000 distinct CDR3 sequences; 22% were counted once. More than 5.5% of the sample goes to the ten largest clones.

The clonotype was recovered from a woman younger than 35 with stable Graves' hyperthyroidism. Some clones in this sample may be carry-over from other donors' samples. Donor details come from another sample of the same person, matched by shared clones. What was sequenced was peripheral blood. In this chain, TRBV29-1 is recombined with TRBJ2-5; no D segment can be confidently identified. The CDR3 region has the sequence CSVETLQEGQYF. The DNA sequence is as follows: TGCAGCGTTGAGACCCTCCAGGAAGGCCAGTACTTC.